This is a list of T cell receptor beta chains from one sample in a study of T-cell reconstitution after alpha-beta-depleted transplantation in children. TCRdb used MiXCR to reprocess the PCR reads, holding one entry per CDR3 protein. The sample holds approximately 420,000 distinct CDR3 sequences, roughly 10% seen once. The sequencing used PBMCs from the stem cell graft donor, collected from the stem cell graft. Receptors were obtained from a human donor who donated a stem cell graft to a child with acute myeloid leukemia. The CDR3 runs from the conserved cysteine through the conserved F or W. D genes are given only for firm matches. For some rows the clone size is stated as once, few or many, or as a class when expanded; others skip it.

j_gene | abundance | v_gene | d_gene | CDR3nt | CDR3aa
TRBJ2-1 | NA | TRBV29-1 | NA | TGCAGCGTTGAAGAGGGAGGAGGGCCCAATGAGCAGTTCTTC | CSVEEGGGPNEQFF
TRBJ2-5 | few | TRBV2 | NA | TGTGCCAGCAGTCAGGACGGTCCCGGGGACCAGTACTTC | CASSQDGPGDQYF
TRBJ2-5 | many | TRBV2 | NA | TGTGCCAGCAGCGGGGGACTCTTGCAAGAGACCCAGTACTTC | CASSGGLLQETQYF
TRBJ2-1 | NA | TRBV9 | NA | TGTGCCAGCAGCGTAGTTTGGAGTGCATCCTACAATGAGCAGTTCTTC | CASSVVWSASYNEQFF
TRBJ1-6 | NA | TRBV6-5 | TRBD1 | TGTGCCAGCAGTTACTCAAGTGCGGGACAGGGTAGTTCACCCCTCCACTTT | CASSYSSAGQGSSPLHF
TRBJ1-4 | NA | TRBV3-1 | NA | TGTGCCAGCAGCCAATTCCGTGCAACTAATGAAAAACTGTTTTTT | CASSQFRATNEKLFF
TRBJ2-1 | NA | TRBV6-2/TRBV6-3 | TRBD2 | TGTGCCAGCAGTAACGGACTAGCGGAGAGCTCCTACAATGAGCAGTTCTTC | CASSNGLAESSYNEQFF
TRBJ2-7 | few | TRBV27 | NA | TGTGCCAGCAGTTTATTCCCGGAAAGCTCCTACGAGCAGTACTTC | CASSLFPESSYEQYF
TRBJ2-1 | many | TRBV25-1 | NA | TGTGCCAGCAGTGATAGCTCCGGACCCTCCTCCTACAATGAGCAGTTCTTC | CASSDSSGPSSYNEQFF
TRBJ2-6 | NA | TRBV30 | NA | TGTGCCTGGGGAGACACAAAGAACTCTGGGGCCAACGTCCTGACTTTC | CAWGDTKNSGANVLTF
TRBJ1-5 | NA | TRBV20-1 | NA | TGCAGTGCTAGAGTGGACGACAATCAGCCCCAGCATTTT | CSARVDDNQPQHF
TRBJ2-2 | NA | TRBV12-3/TRBV12-4 | TRBD2 | TGTGCCAGCACCTGGGGAGGGCATGGCACCGGGGAGCTGTTTTTT | CASTWGGHGTGELFF
TRBJ2-2 | NA | TRBV7-2 | TRBD2 | TGTGCCAGCAGTCTAGGCGGGGGGGCGTCTAGGAGGGAGCTGTTTTTT | CASSLGGGASRRELFF
TRBJ1-5 | few | TRBV6-1 | NA | TGTGCCAGCAGTGAACTCGGTCAGCCCCAGCATTTT | CASSELGQPQHF
TRBJ1-4 | many | TRBV29-1 | NA | TGCAGCGTTGTGGGTCCGGGCGAAAAACTGTTTTTT | CSVVGPGEKLFF
TRBJ2-3 | NA | TRBV4-1 | TRBD2 | TGCGCCAGCAGCCAAGATCATGAGCGGGGGGTTACAGATACGCAGTATTTT | CASSQDHERGVTDTQYF
TRBJ2-5 | NA | TRBV10-3 | TRBD1 | TGTGCCATCAGTGGACAGGGTTCACAAGAGACCCAGTACTTC | CAISGQGSQETQYF
TRBJ2-5 | NA | TRBV7-2 | TRBD2 | TGTGCCAGCAGCTTATGGCGGGAGGGGGAGACCCAGTACTTC | CASSLWREGETQYF
TRBJ1-1 | NA | TRBV5-1 | NA | TGCGCCAGCAGCCCCTACAGGGCAGACACTGAAGCTTTCTTT | CASSPYRADTEAFF
TRBJ2-1 | many | TRBV29-1 | NA | TGCAGCGGGACCATAGCCTACAATGAGCAGTTCTTC | CSGTIAYNEQFF
TRBJ1-3 | NA | TRBV27 | NA | TGTGCCAGCAGTTTACGACCGGGAAACACCATATATTTT | CASSLRPGNTIYF
TRBJ1-1 | few | TRBV12-3/TRBV12-4 | NA | TGTGCCAGCAGTTTATGGCTAGGGGCTAATGAAGCTTTCTTT | CASSLWLGANEAFF
TRBJ2-3 | NA | TRBV2 | NA | TGTGCCAGCAGGGGACTCACAGATACGCAGTATTTT | CASRGLTDTQYF
TRBJ2-6 | few | TRBV2 | NA | TGTGCCAGCAGTGAAGCCAGGGCCTACTCTGGGGCCAACGTCCTGACTTTC | CASSEARAYSGANVLTF
TRBJ2-7 | NA | TRBV5-1 | TRBD2 | TGCGCCAGCAGCTTGGGACTAGCGGGAGTCAACGAGCAGTACTTC | CASSLGLAGVNEQYF
TRBJ2-5 | many | TRBV12-3/TRBV12-4 | NA | TGTGCCAGCAGTGGGACGGAGACCCAGTACTTC | CASSGTETQYF
TRBJ1-5 | NA | TRBV5-1 | NA | TGCGCCAGCAGCTTGGAGGGTCCGAGCAATCAGCCCCAGCATTTT | CASSLEGPSNQPQHF
TRBJ2-5 | NA | TRBV20-1 | TRBD2 | TGCAGTGCTAGAGTTTCTAGCGGGAGTGAGACCCAGTACTTC | CSARVSSGSETQYF
TRBJ1-1 | many | TRBV20-1 | NA | TGCAGTGCTAGTTGGGGGGGGATTGGCACTGAAGCTTTCTTT | CSASWGGIGTEAFF
TRBJ2-1 | few | TRBV7-7 | NA | TGTGCTAGCAGCTCCCTGCCTGCCGGGGAGCAGTTCTTC | CASSSLPAGEQFF
TRBJ1-5 | few | TRBV6-1 | NA | TGTGCCAGCAGTGAAGGCGGGAATCAGCCCCAGCATTTT | CASSEGGNQPQHF
TRBJ1-5 | few | TRBV5-5 | NA | TGTGCCAGCAGCACTCGACAGGGCAATCAGCCCCAGCATTTT | CASSTRQGNQPQHF
TRBJ2-3 | NA | TRBV6-5 | TRBD2 | TGTGCCAGCACCGGGACTAGGGGTGGAGATACGCAGTATTTT | CASTGTRGGDTQYF
TRBJ1-6 | few | TRBV30 | NA | TGTGCCTGGAGTGCAGGGGCAGCCCAAGTGGGGTCACCCCTCCACTTT | CAWSAGAAQVGSPLHF
TRBJ2-5 | few | TRBV20-1 | NA | TGCAGTGCTAGATTGGAGGACAGCGGTGAGACCCAGTACTTC | CSARLEDSGETQYF
TRBJ2-5 | many | TRBV5-1 | NA | TGCGCCAGCAGCTTGGGAGTAGCGGAGACCCAGTACTTC | CASSLGVAETQYF
TRBJ2-1 | many | TRBV14 | TRBD2 | TGTGCCAGCAGCCCGTTAGCGGGAGTTGGCGATGAGCAGTTCTTC | CASSPLAGVGDEQFF
TRBJ2-3 | many | TRBV9 | TRBD2 | TGTGCCAGCAGCGCGCCAAGGGCGGGAGGAGCAGATACGCAGTATTTT | CASSAPRAGGADTQYF
TRBJ1-6 | few | TRBV5-1 | NA | TGCGCCAGCAGCTTGGCGTCCAATAATTCACCCCTCCACTTT | CASSLASNNSPLHF
TRBJ1-1 | NA | TRBV6-5 | TRBD1 | TGTGCCAGCAGTTACCAGGGGGCGATGCCCATCGAAGCTTTCTTT | CASSYQGAMPIEAFF
TRBJ2-3 | NA | TRBV28 | TRBD1 | TGTGCCAGCAGTTTGGGGGTTGGGACAGGCACAGATACGCAGTATTTT | CASSLGVGTGTDTQYF
TRBJ2-2 | NA | TRBV2 | NA | TGTGCCAGCAGTGTTAGGGCCACCGGGGAGCTGTTTTTT | CASSVRATGELFF
TRBJ2-2 | NA | TRBV3-1 | NA | TGTGCCAGCAACTATGGGGGAGTATCGCGGGACACCGGGGAGCTGTTTTTT | CASNYGGVSRDTGELFF
TRBJ2-5 | NA | TRBV6-5 | NA | TGTGCCAGCAGCACCGCAGGAACGCAGACCCAGTACTTC | CASSTAGTQTQYF
TRBJ1-1 | NA | TRBV15 | NA | TGTGCCACCAGCAGAGATCTAGTGGTAACTGAAGCTTTCTTT | CATSRDLVVTEAFF
TRBJ2-1 | few | TRBV12-3/TRBV12-4 | NA | TGTGCCAGCAGTTTATCCGGGGCCAATGAGCAGTTCTTC | CASSLSGANEQFF
TRBJ2-1 | few | TRBV7-6 | NA | TGTGCCAGCAGCTTAGAGAAGAGGGCCCCTGAGCAGTTCTTC | CASSLEKRAPEQFF
TRBJ1-2 | NA | TRBV4-2 | TRBD1 | TGTGCCAGCAGCCAAGAAGGGGGCCGGGGCTACACCTTC | CASSQEGGRGYTF
TRBJ1-3 | NA | TRBV5-4 | NA | TGTGCCAGCAGCGTGGGCCTGCAGGGAAACACCATATATTTT | CASSVGLQGNTIYF
TRBJ2-1 | few | TRBV6-5 | TRBD1 | TGTGCCAGCAGCAACCCAGGGGGCGCATCCAATGAGCAGTTCTTC | CASSNPGGASNEQFF
TRBJ2-7 | few | TRBV29-1 | NA | TGCAGCGTTGAAGAGAACGAATACGAGCAGTACTTC | CSVEENEYEQYF
TRBJ2-2 | few | TRBV7-2 | TRBD1 | TGTGCCAGCACCTGGGACAGGGTAGACACCGGGGAGCTGTTTTTT | CASTWDRVDTGELFF
TRBJ1-2 | few | TRBV5-1 | TRBD1 | TGCGCCAGCAGCAGGCAGGGGGAAGACTATGGCTACACCTTC | CASSRQGEDYGYTF
TRBJ2-5 | NA | TRBV5-1 | NA | TGCGCCAGCAGCTTGGCAACTCCACAAGAGACCCAGTACTTC | CASSLATPQETQYF
TRBJ2-5 | NA | TRBV30 | TRBD1 | TGTGCCTGGAGTGCCGGGACAGGAAAAGAGACCCAGTACTTC | CAWSAGTGKETQYF
TRBJ2-3 | NA | TRBV20-1 | NA | TGCAGTGCTAGTCGGGGACCCCAAGGGGCTACGCAGTATTTT | CSASRGPQGATQYF
TRBJ2-6 | few | TRBV7-8 | TRBD1 | TGTGCCAGCAGCTACCGGGACAGGCGATCTGGGGCCAACGTCCTGACTTTC | CASSYRDRRSGANVLTF
TRBJ2-3 | few | TRBV9 | NA | TGTGCCAGCCGCCCAGAGAGCACAGATACGCAGTATTTT | CASRPESTDTQYF
TRBJ1-1 | few | TRBV12-3/TRBV12-4 | NA | TGTGCCAGCAGTTGGGGAGCGAACACTGAAGCTTTCTTT | CASSWGANTEAFF
TRBJ2-2 | NA | TRBV9 | TRBD1 | TGTGCCAGCAGCGTAGCTCAGGGGGCCGGGGAGCTGTTTTTT | CASSVAQGAGELFF